This T cell receptor (beta chain) was identified during a study of blood T cells in healthy people across ages. V lost 4 bases and J lost 0, with 14 bases in between. The CDR3 covers 16 residues. Looked up from germline, CDR1 is MNHNS and CDR2 is SASEGT. Together with a sample-barcoded 5' primer, a J-beta primer mix was included in a second PCR lasting roughly 7 to 11 cycles. MiXCR was run by TCRdb on the 5' RACE reads, yielding one entry per CDR3 protein. The sample has 1,100,000 or so distinct CDR3 sequences, roughly 45% seen once. This chain links TRBV6-1 with TRBJ2-3; D gene unclear. The TCR originated in a woman in her fifties or sixties in good health. The sample comprised blood. The CDR3 here is CASSAVGASSTDTQYF. The DNA of the CDR3 is TGTGCCAGCAGTGCGGTCGGCGCTTCTAGCACAGATACGCAGTATTTT.